The present T cell receptor beta chain was sequenced within a study of tumor and adjacent non-tumor tissue in lung cancer. Points on this clonotype: This clone may be a read error of a much larger clone one base away.

The library came from three nested PCR rounds adapted from ARM-PCR protocols. TCRdb itself ran the multiplex PCR reads through MiXCR, one entry per CDR3 protein. The data show tens of thousands of distinct CDR3 sequences, around 77% seen once. RNA was extracted from bulk tissue without any cell sorting. Newly diagnosed lung cancer patients had thoracic surgery in China, August–late 2014, without prior chemotherapy. This CDR3 region has 13 residues. The germline V gene encodes CDR1 LNHDA and CDR2 SQIVND (reference sequence). The chain is built from TRBV19 and TRBJ1-1; D gene ambiguous. The sample comprised lung tumor tissue. This TCR was sampled from a woman aged 50 to 65 with non-small cell lung cancer. The CDR3 reads CASSLSLKTEAFF. CDR3 bases: TGTGCCAGTAGTCTCTCACTGAAGACTGAAGCTTTCTTT. Combining the CDR3 with reference TRBV19 and TRBJ1-1 gives the whole variable domain DGGITQSPKYLFRKEGQNVTLSCEQNLNHDAMYWYRQDPGQGLRLIYYSQIVNDFQKGDIAEGYSVSREKKESFPLTVTSAQKNPTAFYLCASSLSLKTEAFFGQGTRLTVV.